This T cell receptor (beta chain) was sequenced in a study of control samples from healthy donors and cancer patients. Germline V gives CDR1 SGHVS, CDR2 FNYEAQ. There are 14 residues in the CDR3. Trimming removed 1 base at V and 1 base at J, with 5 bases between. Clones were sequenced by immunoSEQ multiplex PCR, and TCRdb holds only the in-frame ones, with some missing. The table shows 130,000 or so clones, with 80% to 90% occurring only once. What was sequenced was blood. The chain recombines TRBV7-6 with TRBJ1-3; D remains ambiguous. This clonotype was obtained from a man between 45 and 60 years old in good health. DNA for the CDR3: TGTGCCAGCAGCTTAGTAGGGTCTGGAAACACCATATATTTT. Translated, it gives CASSLVGSGNTIYF.